This TCR beta chain was observed in a study of T cell repertoires in cytomegalovirus infection. Study summary: CMV epitopes in the study were HLA-C-restricted (recently identified) and HLA-B-restricted (well studied). In public TCR beta signatures, there were indications of both CMV infection and matching HLA type.

Study observations and caveats: Accumulated public TCR beta family frequency recognized individuals carrying CMV together with the relevant HLA. HLA-C-restricted CMV clonotypes gave the most frequent clonotype in two of eight donors.

This clonotype was picked up a small number of times. Its antigen is undetermined. TCRdb passed the reads through MiXCR, listing each CDR3 protein once. Seen here are roughly 110,000 distinct CDR3 sequences, roughly 30% observed once, and the top ten hold less than 45%. The V end lost 1 base, the J end lost 0 bases, and 13 bases lay between the germline ends. CDR3 length: 17 residues. The V gene's germline CDR1 is SGHTA and CDR2 FQGNSA. This chain connects TRBV7-2 to TRBJ2-1, with a weak D call TRBD1 (6 bases). This receptor was obtained from a human donor in good health (CMV status not recorded). Some clones in this sample may be carry-over from other donors' samples. Sequenced here: CD8+ T cells from cultured PBMCs, sampled from culture after CMV antigen stimulation. The CDR3 here is CASSLVGAALSYNEQFF. Written as DNA, the CDR3 is TGTGCCAGCAGCTTAGTGGGGGCCGCCCTCTCCTACAATGAGCAGTTCTTC.